Below are 16 T cell receptor beta chains sequenced from a single sample in a study of cytomegalovirus exposure and HLA in healthy donors. The PCR contained 60 Vbeta and 13 Jbeta primers. Clones were read by immunoSEQ multiplex PCR, and TCRdb kept only the in-frame ones, dropping some. The profile covers about 62,000 clones, with around 87% appearing a single time and about 1.5% taken by the ten largest. What was sequenced was PBMCs. Receptors originate from a man between 18 and 35 years old in good health and CMV-seronegative.

To note about this clone: The junction departs from germline at one end; a sequencing error may be responsible. The rearrangement uses TRBV29-1 and TRBJ2-1; a possible D gene is TRBD2 (5 bases). Germline V gene data show CDR1 as SQVTM and CDR2 as ANQGSEA. CDR3 size: 14 residues. CDR3 sequence (DNA): TGCAGCGTTGTTGAAGGGAGCTCCGACAATGAGCAGTTCTTC. Its protein is CSVVEGSSDNEQFF.

The chain couples TRBV6-4 to TRBJ2-3, with 11 bases aligning to TRBD2. The CDR3 extends over 16 amino acids. The V gene's germline CDR1 is MRHNA and CDR2 SNTAGT. After removal of 3 bases from V and 3 bases from J, the junction contained 5 bases not matched to a gene. The CDR3 spells CASSEASGGSTDTQYF. CDR3 coding DNA: TGTGCCAGCAGTGAGGCTAGCGGGGGGAGTACAGATACGCAGTATTTT.

The chain couples TRBV14 to TRBJ1-1, with a possible D match to TRBD1 (5 bases). Per germline, CDR1 SGHDN and CDR2 FVKESK. The V end lost 6 bases, the J end lost 0 bases, and 17 bases lay between the germline ends. The CDR3 is made up of 16 amino acids. CDR3 bases: TGTGCCAGCAGTCGAATCCAGGGCTCGATGAACACTGAAGCTTTCTTT. Translating gives CASSRIQGSMNTEAFF.

The chain combines TRBV30 with TRBJ1-6; 9 bases are a match to TRBD1. Germline CDR1 GTSNPN, CDR2 SVGIG (reference sequence). The V and J ends lost 2 bases and 9 bases, in that order; junction bases with no gene match: 8. The CDR3 length is 15 residues. DNA for the CDR3: TGTGCCTGGAGTCCGGGACAGGGACCTTTTTCACCCCTCCACTTT. Protein product: CAWSPGQGPFSPLHF.

The chain has TRBV6-5 and TRBJ2-1; 12 bases align to TRBD2. This CDR3 spans 16 amino acids. Germline assignment: CDR1 MNHEY and CDR2 SVGAGI. J gave up 6 bases and V 1 base, and 4 bases lay outside the gene matches. Here the CDR3 DNA reads TGTGCCAGCAGTTACTTGGCTAGCGGGGGGGCCAATGAGCAGTTCTTC. This sequence encodes CASSYLASGGANEQFF.

The chain couples TRBV11-3 to TRBJ2-1; 7 nucleotides match TRBD1. The CDR3 length is 16 residues. Germline CDR1 reads SGHNT; CDR2 reads YENEEA. J lost 10 bases, V lost 5 bases, and 17 bases had no gene match. CDR3 protein: CASSHKGGLVIAEQFF. CDR3 sequence (DNA): TGTGCCAGCAGCCACAAAGGGGGCCTTGTTATTGCCGAGCAGTTCTTC.

This clone was found once. The J gene is TRBJ2-7, the V gene TRBV5-1; weak D call: TRBD1 (5 bases). Between the trimmed V and J ends, which lost 7 bases and 3 bases, there was a span of 20 bases. Germline V gene lookup returns CDR1 SGHRS and CDR2 YFSETQ. The CDR3 has 15 amino acids. CDR3 coding DNA: TGCGCCAGCGCGCCAGGGAACTTGGGCCTCTACGAGCAGTACTTC. Its protein product is CASAPGNLGLYEQYF.

The J gene is TRBJ1-1, the V gene TRBV10-3; perhaps TRBD1 as D (5 bases). V shed 0 bases and J shed 5 bases, with 13 bases lying between them. This CDR3 contains 15 residues. CDR1 is ENHRY, CDR2 SYGVKD, per germline. CDR3 sequence (DNA): TGTGCCATCAGTGAGTCCGGGGGAAGAGGGACTGAAGCTTTCTTT. This sequence encodes CAISESGGRGTEAFF.

The gene calls are TRBV12-5 and TRBJ2-7, with D tentatively TRBD1 (7 bases). Deletions cut 4 bases from V and 3 bases from J, with 16 bases between. The CDR3 loop spans 15 amino acids. Germline assignment: CDR1 LGHNT and CDR2 FRNRAP. The CDR3 spells CASGSPRDSDYEQYF. The CDR3 nucleotides read TGTGCTAGTGGTTCCCCGCGGGACAGCGACTACGAGCAGTACTTC.

The V call is TRBV6-4, the J call TRBJ2-7; possibly TRBD1 for D (6 bases). The germline CDR1 and CDR2 sequences are MRHNA and SNTAGT. This CDR3 contains 18 residues. Trimming removed 6 bases from V and 5 bases from J, with 29 bases in between. The CDR3, as DNA: TGTGCCAGCAGCGCAGGGGACCGACATGGGATTAGTGGTGACGAGCAGTACTTC. Translated, it gives CASSAGDRHGISGDEQYF.

This clone came up a few times. The genes are TRBV25-1 and TRBJ1-6; TRBD1 aligns across 7 bases. Unmatched junction bases numbered 8, after V lost 4 bases and J lost 5 bases. Germline V gene lookup returns CDR1 MGHDK and CDR2 SYGVNS. The CDR3 spans 16 residues. Written as DNA, the CDR3 is TGTGCCAGCAGTGCCCACAGGGGACCTAATAATTCACCCCTCCACTTT. Its translation is CASSAHRGPNNSPLHF.

This sequence joins TRBV7-8 and TRBJ2-5; D is possibly TRBD2 (5 bases). CDR3 length: 13 residues. The germline V and J ends were trimmed by 9 bases and 7 bases, with 18 bases remaining between them. Germline loops: CDR1 SGHVS, CDR2 FQNEAQ. The CDR3 here is CASQEGGGGTQYF. The CDR3, as DNA: TGTGCCAGTCAAGAGGGCGGCGGCGGGACCCAGTACTTC.

Written as DNA, the CDR3 is TGTGCCAGCAGCCAGACAGGGGGCGTGACCGGGGAGCTGTTTTTT. It encodes CASSQTGGVTGELFF. V gene TRBV7-2 combines with J gene TRBJ2-2, with 10 bases identical to TRBD1. J gave up 5 bases and V 5 bases, and 5 bases lay outside the gene matches. Germline V CDR1 and CDR2: SGHTA, FQGNSA. This CDR3 is built from 15 residues.

The chain links TRBV19 to TRBJ1-1; D gene unclear. The CDR3 has 14 amino acids. Germline CDR1 LNHDA, CDR2 SQIVND (reference sequence). V gave up 3 bases and J gave up 10 bases, with 18 bases separating them. The CDR3 DNA reads as TGTGCCAGTAGTATCGGAATACAAGGGAGCGGAGCTTTCTTT. Encoded protein: CASSIGIQGSGAFF.

The J gene is TRBJ2-7, the V gene TRBV28; possible D gene TRBD2, 5 bases. V was cut by 7 bases and J by 3 bases, with 16 bases left in between. The CDR3 extends over 14 amino acids. The germline V gene has CDR1 MDHEN and CDR2 SYDVKM. Here the CDR3 reads CASTLGERVYEQYF. DNA for the CDR3: TGTGCCAGCACCCTGGGAGAGCGAGTCTACGAGCAGTACTTC.

The CDR3 DNA follows: TGTGCCAGCCTGGGACAGTCCTCTGGAAACACCATATATTTT. Translating it yields CASLGQSSGNTIYF. The chain has TRBV6-1 and TRBJ1-3; 7 bases agree with TRBD1. Trimming took 8 bases from V and 0 from J; bases not matched to a gene: 4. The CDR3 totals 14 residues. Germline assignment: CDR1 MNHNS and CDR2 SASEGT.